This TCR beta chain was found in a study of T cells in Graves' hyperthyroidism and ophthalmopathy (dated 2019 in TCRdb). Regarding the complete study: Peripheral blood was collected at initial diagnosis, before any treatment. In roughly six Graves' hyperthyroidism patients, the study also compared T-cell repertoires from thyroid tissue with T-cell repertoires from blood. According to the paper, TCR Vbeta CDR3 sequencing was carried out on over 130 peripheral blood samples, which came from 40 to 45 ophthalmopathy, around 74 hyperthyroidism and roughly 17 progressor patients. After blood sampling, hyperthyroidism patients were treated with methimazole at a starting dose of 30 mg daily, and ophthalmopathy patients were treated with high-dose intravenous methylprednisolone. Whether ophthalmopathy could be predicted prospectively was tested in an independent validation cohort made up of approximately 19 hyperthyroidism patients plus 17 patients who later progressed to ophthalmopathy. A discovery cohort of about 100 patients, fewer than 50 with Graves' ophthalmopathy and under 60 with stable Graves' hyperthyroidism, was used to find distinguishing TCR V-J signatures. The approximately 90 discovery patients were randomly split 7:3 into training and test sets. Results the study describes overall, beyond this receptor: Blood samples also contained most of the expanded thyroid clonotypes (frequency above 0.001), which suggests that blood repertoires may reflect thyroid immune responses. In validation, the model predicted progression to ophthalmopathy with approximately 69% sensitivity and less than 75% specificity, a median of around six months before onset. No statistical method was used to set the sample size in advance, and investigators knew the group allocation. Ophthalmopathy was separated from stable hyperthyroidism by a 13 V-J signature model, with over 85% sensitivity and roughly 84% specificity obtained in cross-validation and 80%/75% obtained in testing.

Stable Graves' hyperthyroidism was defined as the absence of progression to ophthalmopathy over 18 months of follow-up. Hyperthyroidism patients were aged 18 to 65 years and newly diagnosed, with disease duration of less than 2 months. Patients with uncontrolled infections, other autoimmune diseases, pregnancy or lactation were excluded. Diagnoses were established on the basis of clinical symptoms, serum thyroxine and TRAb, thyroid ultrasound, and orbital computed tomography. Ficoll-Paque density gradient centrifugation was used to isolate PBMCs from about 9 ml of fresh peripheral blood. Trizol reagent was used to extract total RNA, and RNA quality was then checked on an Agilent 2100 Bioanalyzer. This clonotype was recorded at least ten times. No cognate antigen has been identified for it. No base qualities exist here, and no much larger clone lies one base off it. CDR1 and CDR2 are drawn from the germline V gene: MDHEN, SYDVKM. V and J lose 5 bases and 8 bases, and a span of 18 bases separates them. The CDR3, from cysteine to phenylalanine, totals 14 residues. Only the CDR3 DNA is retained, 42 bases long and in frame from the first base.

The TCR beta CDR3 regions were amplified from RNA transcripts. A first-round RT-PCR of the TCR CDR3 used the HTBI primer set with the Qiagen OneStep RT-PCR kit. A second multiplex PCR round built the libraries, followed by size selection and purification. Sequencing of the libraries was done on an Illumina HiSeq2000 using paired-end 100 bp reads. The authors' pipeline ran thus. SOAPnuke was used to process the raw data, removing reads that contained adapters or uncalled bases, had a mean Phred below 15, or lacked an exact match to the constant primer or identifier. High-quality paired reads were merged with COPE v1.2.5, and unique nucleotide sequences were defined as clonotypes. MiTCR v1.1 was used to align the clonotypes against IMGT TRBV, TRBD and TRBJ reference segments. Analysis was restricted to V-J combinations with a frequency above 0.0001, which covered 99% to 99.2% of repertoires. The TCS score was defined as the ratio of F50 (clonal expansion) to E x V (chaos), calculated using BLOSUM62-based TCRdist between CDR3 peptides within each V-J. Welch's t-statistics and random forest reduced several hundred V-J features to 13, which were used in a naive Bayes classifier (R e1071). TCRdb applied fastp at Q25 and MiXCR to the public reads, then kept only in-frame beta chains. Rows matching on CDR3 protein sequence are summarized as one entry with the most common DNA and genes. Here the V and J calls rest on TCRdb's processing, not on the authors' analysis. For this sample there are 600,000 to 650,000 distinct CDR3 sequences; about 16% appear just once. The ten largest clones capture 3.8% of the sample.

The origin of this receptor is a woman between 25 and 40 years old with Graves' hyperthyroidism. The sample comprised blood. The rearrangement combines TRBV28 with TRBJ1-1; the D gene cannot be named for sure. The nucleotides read TGTGCCAGCAGTCCCACCCGGGAGTTTGTCGAAGCTTTCTTT. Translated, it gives CASSPTREFVEAFF. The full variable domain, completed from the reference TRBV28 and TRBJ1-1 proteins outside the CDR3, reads DVKVTQSSRYLVKRTGEKVFLECVQDMDHENMFWYRQDPGLGLRLIYFSYDVKMKEKGDIPEGYSVSREKKERFSLILESASTNQTSMYLCASSPTREFVEAFFGQGTRLTVV.